This is a list of T cell receptor beta chains from one sample in a study of quantifying T cell responses using KT2 cells. TCRdb reprocessed the UMI-ligation and nested PCR reads via MiXCR and lists one record per CDR3 protein. The table lists 45,000 to 65,000 distinct CDR3 sequences, 9% to 15% of them singletons, with roughly 9% in the top ten. The sequenced sample consisted of PBMCs spiked with cells of the T cell clone KT2. These receptors were obtained from a human donor. Both conserved end residues are part of each CDR3. D genes are given only for firm matches. Where a row states a size, it is once, few, many or the class of an expanded clone; other rows omit it.

J	V	D	size	DNA	CDR3
TRBJ2-1	TRBV9	-	-	TGTGCCAGCAGCGTGGCGAATCATGAGCAGTTCTTC	CASSVANHEQFF
TRBJ2-2	TRBV18	-	few	TGTGCCAGCTCCGCCCCACAAGGGAAGCCCGGGGAGCTGTTTTTT	CASSAPQGKPGELFF
TRBJ2-2	TRBV4-2	TRBD2	many	TGTGCCAGCAGCCTCCTAGCGGGGCAGAACACCGGGGAGCTGTTTTTT	CASSLLAGQNTGELFF
TRBJ2-7	TRBV7-7	-	few	TGTGCTAGCAGCTTAGTGTTGGTTCCTCAATTTTTCTCCTACGAGCAGTACTTC	CASSLVLVPQFFSYEQYF
TRBJ2-2	TRBV7-2	-	-	TGTGCCAGCAGCCCTACGTTGGGGGGCATCGGGGAGCTGTTTTTT	CASSPTLGGIGELFF
TRBJ1-3	TRBV2	-	many	TGTGCCAGCAGAAGCCAGAACTCTGGAAACACCATATATTTT	CASRSQNSGNTIYF
TRBJ1-6	TRBV7-6	-	few	TGTGCCAGCAGCTTGGGTCACGGGAATAATTCACCCCTCCACTTT	CASSLGHGNNSPLHF
TRBJ1-1	TRBV12-3/TRBV12-4	TRBD1	few	TGTGCCAGCAGGGGACAGGGGTCCACTGAAGCTTTCTTT	CASRGQGSTEAFF
TRBJ1-2	TRBV20-1	-	-	TGCAGTGCTAGTCTAAGGGACGTTTACTATGGCTACACCTTC	CSASLRDVYYGYTF
TRBJ2-1	TRBV7-9	TRBD2	once	TGTGCCAGCAGCCGGACTAGCGACTCCTACAATGAGCAGTTCTTC	CASSRTSDSYNEQFF
TRBJ2-1	TRBV5-1	-	few	TGCGCCAGCAGCTTGCGTCGCTACTCCTACAATGAGCAGTTCTTC	CASSLRRYSYNEQFF
TRBJ2-1	TRBV5-1	TRBD2	-	TGCGCCAGCAACGTCGCGAGCGGGGGCACCTACAATGAGCAGTTCTTC	CASNVASGGTYNEQFF
TRBJ2-3	TRBV18	TRBD2	-	TGTGCCAGCTCACCACCGTGGGGGGGAGGCACAGATACGCAGTATTTT	CASSPPWGGGTDTQYF
TRBJ2-1	TRBV2	TRBD1	few	TGTGCCAGCAGTGCCAACAGGGGGCTATCCTACAATGAGCAGTTCTTC	CASSANRGLSYNEQFF
TRBJ1-4	TRBV5-5	TRBD1	few	TGTGCCAGCAGCTTCCAGACAGGGTTTGAAAAACTGTTTTTT	CASSFQTGFEKLFF
TRBJ1-4	TRBV2	-	few	TGTGCCGGACGCCCAGGGTTACATGAAAAACTGTTTTTT	CAGRPGLHEKLFF
TRBJ2-3	TRBV27	-	-	TGTGCCAGCGCGTATTCCGGGAGCAGCACAGATACGCAGTATTTT	CASAYSGSSTDTQYF
TRBJ2-7	TRBV6-6	-	-	TGTGCCAGCAGGTATACTAGTGAGAACGAGCAGTACTTC	CASRYTSENEQYF